The 5 T cell receptor beta chains below were found in one sample sequenced in a study of T cells in Graves' hyperthyroidism and ophthalmopathy. RNA transcripts gave rise to amplified TCR beta CDR3 regions. When the TCR CDR3 underwent first-round RT-PCR, the HTBI primer set was used. TCRdb re-called the multiplex PCR reads through MiXCR, storing one row per CDR3 protein. The data show roughly 500,000 distinct CDR3 sequences, under 60% seen once. Sequenced material: peripheral blood or thyroid tissue (not recorded which). These receptors came from an adult woman with Graves' disease, either hyperthyroidism or ophthalmopathy (not recorded which).

The V and J genes are TRBV9 and TRBJ2-7, with 7 bases lining up with TRBD2. CDR3 length: 14 residues. The ends lost 3 bases at V and 3 bases at J; junction bases unmatched: 6. Germline values: CDR1 SGDLS, CDR2 YYNGEE. In nucleotides, the CDR3 is TGTGCCAGCAGCGGAGATGGGACTAACTACGAGCAGTACTTC. Its translation: CASSGDGTNYEQYF.

A few counts support this clonotype. The chain uses TRBV28 and TRBJ1-1; D might be TRBD1 (5 bases). This CDR3 is built from 14 residues. Germline lookup yields CDR1 MDHEN and CDR2 SYDVKM. Between the trimmed V and J ends, which lost 2 bases and 4 bases, there was a span of 11 bases. The CDR3 DNA sequence: TGTGCCAGCAGTTTAACGGGGGTTAGCACTGAAGCTTTCTTT. Its protein product is CASSLTGVSTEAFF.

In its sample, this clonotype was seen many times. The chain is built from TRBV20-1 and TRBJ2-7; unclear D gene. This CDR3 region has 12 residues. The germline V gene has CDR1 DFQATT and CDR2 SNEGSKA (reference sequence). The V end was cut by 8 bases, the J end by 0 bases, with 11 bases between. Here the CDR3 reads CSPLGNSYEQYF. The DNA for the CDR3 is TGCAGTCCGCTCGGCAACTCCTACGAGCAGTACTTC.

Many counts were recorded for this clonotype. The genes are TRBV29-1 and TRBJ1-2; 8 positions agree with TRBD1. Germline CDR1 and CDR2: SQVTM and ANQGSEA. The CDR3 runs to 13 residues. J gave up 4 bases and V 5 bases, and 6 bases lay outside the gene matches. The CDR3 DNA is TGCAGCGTTAAGCAGGGGGCACCCTATGGCTACACCTTC. It encodes CSVKQGAPYGYTF. Variable domain in full (rest from reference TRBV29-1 and TRBJ1-2): SAVISQKPSRDICQRGTSLTIQCQVDSQVTMMFWYRQQPGQSLTLIATANQGSEATYESGFVIDKFPISRPNLTFSTLTVSNMSPEDSSIYLCSVKQGAPYGYTFGSGTRLTVV.

Concerning this clonotype: The conserved phenylalanine or tryptophan normally closing the CDR3 is absent here, so this likely arose from a read error. The chain uses TRBV20-1 and TRBJ2-5; D is perhaps TRBD1 (5 bases). The V end lost 0 bases, the J end lost 4 bases, and 9 bases lay between the germline ends. This CDR3 comprises 13 residues. The germline gives CDR1 DFQATT, CDR2 SNEGSKA (reference sequence). The CDR3, as DNA: TGCAGTGCTAGAGATGAAGGGGTAGAGACCCAGTACCTC. Translating it yields CSARDEGVETQYL.